A selection of T cell receptor beta chains follows, all from one sample in a study of shared clonotypes between healthy human individuals. TCRdb's copy holds only in-frame clones and misses some; the assay was immunoSEQ multiplex PCR. Of around 2.1 million clones in the sample, just over 90% were seen once. The sample comprised naive CD8+ T cells from PBMCs. These receptors all stem from a man between 18 and 35 years old in good health. Some clones in this sample may be carry-over from other donors' samples. Both conserved end residues are part of each CDR3. D genes are given only for firm matches. Rows give clone size only sometimes, using once, few, many, or a class for an expanded clone.

clone_size d_call j_call v_call cdr3_length cdr3_nt cdr3_aa
few NA TRBJ2-7 TRBV6-1 13 TGTGCCAGCAGTGAACGACAGTCCTACGAGCAGTACTTC CASSERQSYEQYF
once NA TRBJ2-6 TRBV27 17 TGTGCCAGCAGTTTATCCACTACCGTCTCTGGGGCCAACGTCCTGACTTTC CASSLSTTVSGANVLTF
NA TRBD2 TRBJ2-1 TRBV6-6 14 TGTGCCAGCAGCACGGGGGGCTCCTACAATGAGCAGTTCTTC CASSTGGSYNEQFF
NA TRBD2 TRBJ2-3 TRBV9 17 TGTGCCAGCAGCGTCGGGACTAGCGGGTTTTGGAAAGATACGCAGTATTTT CASSVGTSGFWKDTQYF
NA NA TRBJ1-1 TRBV27 15 TGTGCCAGCAGTTTAATAAGGACCAAGAACACTGAAGCTTTCTTT CASSLIRTKNTEAFF
NA NA TRBJ2-1 TRBV13 17 NA CASSLDVGPGPYNEQFF
NA NA TRBJ2-7 TRBV11-1 15 TGTGCCAGCAGCTCCGGGTCCCTATCTCTCTACGAGCAGTACTTC CASSSGSLSLYEQYF
NA TRBD1 TRBJ1-2 TRBV9 16 TGTGCCAGCAGCCCAACTCCACAGGGGGCTTGGTATGGCTACACCTTC CASSPTPQGAWYGYTF
NA TRBD1 TRBJ2-7 TRBV9 14 TGTGCCAGCAGCCCGGGACAGGGTAGAAACGAGCAGTACTTC CASSPGQGRNEQYF
NA TRBD1 TRBJ2-1 TRBV5-4 14 TGTGCCAGCAGCTGGGGGACAGCCGGTAATGAGCAGTTCTTC CASSWGTAGNEQFF
NA NA TRBJ2-1 TRBV5-1 16 TGCGCCAGCAGCTTGATCCTACCCACCCCTCTCAATGAGCAGTTCTTC CASSLILPTPLNEQFF
once TRBD2 TRBJ2-7 TRBV27 19 TGTGCCAGCAGTTTTTCTGGACTAGTGGGAACCCTGGGGTTTCACGAGCAGTACTTC CASSFSGLVGTLGFHEQYF
NA TRBD2 TRBJ2-2 TRBV5-6 14 TGTGCCAGCAGCTTGGGACTAGCACCCGGGGAGCTGTTTTTT CASSLGLAPGELFF
NA NA TRBJ2-1 TRBV11-3 12 TGTGCCAGCAGCTTAGTACCCAATGAGCAGTTCTTC CASSLVPNEQFF
NA NA TRBJ2-5 TRBV14 19 TGTGCCAGCAGCCAACATTACAGGGGAGGCCCGCCCCACAAAGAGACCCAGTACTTC CASSQHYRGGPPHKETQYF
NA NA TRBJ1-2 TRBV2 14 TGTGCCGGCATGGGGACGGACAGAACTTATGGCTACACCTTC CAGMGTDRTYGYTF
NA NA TRBJ2-3 TRBV28 12 TGTGCCAGCAGTTTTGGGGGAGATACGCAGTATTTT CASSFGGDTQYF
NA NA TRBJ2-7 TRBV7-6 16 TGTGCCAGCAGCTCAAATTACCGGGACCTCCCCTACGAGCAGTACTTC CASSSNYRDLPYEQYF
NA NA TRBJ1-2 TRBV7-6 16 TGTGCCAGCAGCTATACGCCCGGGGGTTTTAACTATGGCTACACCTTC CASSYTPGGFNYGYTF
NA TRBD2 TRBJ2-7 TRBV27 16 TGTGCCAGCAGCCAGACCCGACTAGCGGGAGTCTACGAGCAGTACTTC CASSQTRLAGVYEQYF
once TRBD1 TRBJ1-2 TRBV4-1 17 TGCGCCAGCAGCCAAGTGGGACAGGGGAGGGGAAACTATGGCTACACCTTC CASSQVGQGRGNYGYTF
NA NA TRBJ2-7 TRBV27 11 TGTGCCACCAGGGTGGCCTACGAGCAGTACTTC CATRVAYEQYF
NA NA TRBJ1-1 TRBV6-5 15 TGTGCCAGCAGGCAGAGCTGGGGACCGTTTACTGAAGCTTTCTTT CASRQSWGPFTEAFF
once NA TRBJ2-7 TRBV9 15 TGTGCCAGCAGCGCCCCCGGGACTTCCGACTACGAGCAGTACTTC CASSAPGTSDYEQYF
NA NA TRBJ2-1 TRBV13 14 TGTGCCAGCAGCGCTAGAGGCTCCTACAATGAGCAGTTCTTC CASSARGSYNEQFF
NA TRBD1 TRBJ2-3 TRBV4-1 15 TGCGCCAGCAGCCAAGATGAGGGGGCAACAGATACGCAGTATTTT CASSQDEGATDTQYF
NA NA TRBJ2-5 TRBV7-9 13 TGTGCCAGCAGCTTAGGAGGGGGGGAGACCCAGTACTTC CASSLGGGETQYF
few NA TRBJ1-1 TRBV6-5 13 TGTGCCAGCAGTTACTCGGCGGGGACTGAAGCTTTCTTT CASSYSAGTEAFF
NA NA TRBJ2-7 TRBV27 17 TGTGCCAGCCTCCCTGAGGGCCGGGGACCGAGCTCGTACGAGCAGTACTTC CASLPEGRGPSSYEQYF
once TRBD1 TRBJ2-7 TRBV11-2 14 TGTGCCAGCAGCTGGGGACAGGGCTACTACGAGCAGTACTTC CASSWGQGYYEQYF
once NA TRBJ2-5 TRBV28 16 TGTGCCAGCAGTTTCTCCACAGAGCGTTCTGAAGAGACCCAGTACTTC CASSFSTERSEETQYF
NA TRBD1 TRBJ2-1 TRBV29-1 14 TGCAGCGTGACTTTGGGACAGGGAGGGAATGAGCAGTTCTTC CSVTLGQGGNEQFF
NA TRBD2 TRBJ2-1 TRBV28 16 TGTGCCAGCAGTTCTTGGACTAGCGGGAGGGGGAATGAGCAGTTCTTC CASSSWTSGRGNEQFF
NA NA TRBJ2-2 TRBV28 13 TGTGCCAGCAGTTTCCCTATGACCGGGGAGCTGTTTTTT CASSFPMTGELFF
NA NA TRBJ1-4 TRBV28 13 TGTGCCAGCAGTCCACACTCTAATGAAAAACTGTTTTTT CASSPHSNEKLFF
NA NA TRBJ2-5 TRBV7-9 15 TGTGCCAGCAGCTTTTACGAAGAGGGGCTGGAGACCCAGTACTTC CASSFYEEGLETQYF
NA NA TRBJ2-7 TRBV13 13 TGTGCCAGCAGCCGGATGAACTCCTACGAGCAGTACTTC CASSRMNSYEQYF
NA TRBD1 TRBJ2-7 TRBV27 15 TGTGCCAGCAGGATTGGACAGGGAACTTTTCGAGAGCAGTACTTC CASRIGQGTFREQYF
NA TRBD2 TRBJ2-3 TRBV28 15 TGTGCCAGCAGTAATAGCGGGAGGACCACAGATACGCAGTATTTT CASSNSGRTTDTQYF
once TRBD2 TRBJ2-7 TRBV19 16 TGTGCCAGTAGTATAGGGCGGACTAGCCTGAGCTACGAGCAGTACTTC CASSIGRTSLSYEQYF
NA TRBD2 TRBJ2-5 TRBV5-1 19 TGCGCCAGCAGCTCAACGGGACTAGCGGGAGAGGGGCTCCAAGAGACCCAGTACTTC CASSSTGLAGEGLQETQYF
once TRBD2 TRBJ2-7 TRBV7-3 15 TGTGCCAGCAGCCCCGCCGGGACTAGCGGCTACGAGCAGTACTTC CASSPAGTSGYEQYF
NA NA TRBJ2-2 TRBV7-2 17 TGTGCCAGCAGCAGAAAACAGGGACTGTTGAACACCGGGGAGCTGTTTTTT CASSRKQGLLNTGELFF
NA TRBD1 TRBJ2-7 TRBV7-2 17 TGTGCCAGCAGCCCCCACCCCGGGACAGGGGGCTCCTACGAGCAGTACTTC CASSPHPGTGGSYEQYF
once TRBD1 TRBJ2-6 TRBV5-1 15 TGCGCCAGCAGCTGGACAGGGACTGGGGCCAACGTCCTGACTTTC CASSWTGTGANVLTF
NA NA TRBJ1-1 TRBV7-9 13 TGTGCCAGCAGACCGGCGGTGGTCGCTGAAGCTTTCTTT CASRPAVVAEAFF
NA NA TRBJ1-3 TRBV7-8 16 TGTGCCAGCAGCTTTAGCTCCAGAGGGGCCGGAAACACCATATATTTT CASSFSSRGAGNTIYF
once TRBD2 TRBJ2-5 TRBV6-5 16 TGTGCCAGCAGTTACTCTCTAGCGGGAGTTTCGGAGACCCAGTACTTC CASSYSLAGVSETQYF
NA NA TRBJ1-1 TRBV15 14 TGTGCCACCAGCAACCGGGACGAGGCCACTGAAGCTTTCTTT CATSNRDEATEAFF
NA TRBD2 TRBJ2-7 TRBV7-2 15 TGTGCCAGCAGCACCTGGACTAGCGGGATATACGAGCAGTACTTC CASSTWTSGIYEQYF